The rows below give T cell receptor beta chains drawn from one sample of a study of regulatory T cells in long-lasting Graves disease. TCRdb re-called the multiplex PCR reads through MiXCR, storing one row per CDR3 protein. The sample lists 400,000 to 500,000 distinct CDR3 sequences, about a sixth occurring once. These data are also associated with another study on T cells in Graves' hyperthyroidism and ophthalmopathy.

The sample here was peripheral blood mononuclear cells (PBMCs), taken at new diagnosis, from a patient treated with antithyroid drugs. These receptors were collected from a woman in her late teens or twenties with Graves disease. Both conserved end residues are part of each CDR3. Each record gives: J gene, V gene, clone size, D gene, CDR3 DNA, CDR3 protein. The D gene is left open where the match is weak. Clone size is shown for a subset of rows, as once, few, many or a class of expanded clone.

TRBJ1-5,TRBV2,few,NA,TGTGCCAGCGGGGACACCTACAATCAGCCCCAGCATTTT,CASGDTYNQPQHF
TRBJ2-2,TRBV19,NA,NA,TGTGCCAGTAGGAAACAAGCGATTAACACCGGGGAGCTGTTTTTT,CASRKQAINTGELFF
TRBJ2-7,TRBV20-1,many,TRBD2,TGCAGTGCTAGTGGGACTAGCGGGAGGTTTTACGAGCAGTACTTC,CSASGTSGRFYEQYF
TRBJ2-7,TRBV19,few,TRBD2,TGTGCCAGTAGTATTAACGGGAGGGTGAACGAGCAGTACTTC,CASSINGRVNEQYF
TRBJ2-1,TRBV28,many,TRBD1,TGTGCCAGCAGTTCATCCGGGACAGGGTGGAATGAGCAGTTCTTC,CASSSSGTGWNEQFF
TRBJ2-7,TRBV5-1,many,TRBD2,TGCGCCAGCAGCTTAACCCCGGGACTAGCGGTGTACGAGCAGTACTTC,CASSLTPGLAVYEQYF
TRBJ1-5,TRBV12-3/TRBV12-4,many,TRBD1,TGTGCCAGCAGCCCCGCAGGGGGGGAGGGCAATCAGCCCCAGCATTTT,CASSPAGGEGNQPQHF
TRBJ1-1,TRBV12-3/TRBV12-4,NA,TRBD1,TGTGCCAGCAGTTTGACAGGGGAACCCCTTGAAGCTTTCTTT,CASSLTGEPLEAFF
TRBJ2-5,TRBV15,many,TRBD2,TGTGCCACCAATGCCAAACTAGCGGGAGTTAAAGAGACCCAGTACTTC,CATNAKLAGVKETQYF
TRBJ1-2,TRBV19,few,NA,TGTGCCAATAGTATAGAAGAGGGTTACGACTATGGCTACACCTTC,CANSIEEGYDYGYTF
TRBJ2-4,TRBV28,many,TRBD1,TGTGCCAGCAGCACACTCACAGGGGAAAACTATCTAGCCAAAAACATTCAGTACTTC,CASSTLTGENYLAKNIQYF
TRBJ2-1,TRBV20-1,many,TRBD2,TGCAGTGCTCCAAGTCGGGGACTAGCAGACAATGAGCAGTTCTTC,CSAPSRGLADNEQFF
TRBJ2-1,TRBV30,many,NA,TGTGCCTGGAGTAACCCCGGGTCTTTAGGCTACAATGAGCAGTTCTTC,CAWSNPGSLGYNEQFF
TRBJ2-1,TRBV20-1,NA,NA,TGCAGTGCCAACCCCCCTCCTCTGGGTCTTGGTGGGTTCTACAATGAGCAGTTCTTC,CSANPPPLGLGGFYNEQFF
TRBJ1-5,TRBV28,NA,TRBD1,TGTGCCGGGGGGACAGGGCCTTACAATCAGCCCCAGCATTTT,CAGGTGPYNQPQHF
TRBJ2-7,TRBV7-8,once,TRBD2,TGTGCCAGCAGTTCTTTGCACTCTAGCGGGATAGGAGCCTACGAGCAGTACTTC,CASSSLHSSGIGAYEQYF
TRBJ2-1,TRBV18,many,NA,TGTGCCAGCTCACCACCGCGGACTCCCCGGATCCCTGTTGAGCAGTTCTTC,CASSPPRTPRIPVEQFF
TRBJ2-2,TRBV30,NA,NA,TGTGCCTGGAGTCCGCCCAAACCCGGGGAGCTGTTTTTT,CAWSPPKPGELFF
TRBJ2-7,TRBV7-6,many,NA,TGTGCCAGCAGCTCCTTTGAAACAGGTCGGGGGTCCTACGAGCAGTACTTC,CASSSFETGRGSYEQYF
TRBJ2-2,TRBV28,many,NA,TGTGCCAGCAGTTTCTTGCAGGGTGGGACCGGGGAGCTGTTTTTT,CASSFLQGGTGELFF
TRBJ2-3,TRBV6-2/TRBV6-3,few,TRBD2,TGTGCCAGCAGTTACTCGACCCCGGGACTAGCGGGATCTTCGCAGTATTTT,CASSYSTPGLAGSSQYF
TRBJ1-3,TRBV24-1,many,NA,TGTGCCACCAGTGATTTGCAAGGGCACGGAAACACCATATATTTT,CATSDLQGHGNTIYF
TRBJ2-7,TRBV20-1,many,NA,TGCAGTGCTAGAGATATAACCAATCCCTACGAGCAGTACTTC,CSARDITNPYEQYF
TRBJ1-2,TRBV5-6,few,TRBD1,TGTGCCAGCAGCTTAGATGGGACAGGGGAATCCTACACCTTC,CASSLDGTGESYTF
TRBJ2-3,TRBV18,few,NA,TGTGCCAGCTCACCGGGAGATGGAGATACGCAGTATTTT,CASSPGDGDTQYF
TRBJ1-1,TRBV6-1,many,NA,TGTGCCAGCAGACGGACCGGGGCTCGATCTGAAGCTTTCTTT,CASRRTGARSEAFF
TRBJ2-1,TRBV27,NA,TRBD2,TGTGCCAGCAAGGGGGGACTAGCAGGTGAGCAGTTCTTC,CASKGGLAGEQFF
TRBJ1-2,TRBV30,NA,NA,TGTGCCTGGAGTGTACAGCTTAACTATGGCTACACCTTC,CAWSVQLNYGYTF
TRBJ2-1,TRBV6-1,many,TRBD2,TGTGCCAGCAGTGAAGAGACTAGCGGATACAATGAGCAGTTCTTC,CASSEETSGYNEQFF
TRBJ2-7,TRBV28,many,TRBD1,TGTGCCAGCAGTTTAGTGGGACAGGGGGATTACGAGCAGTACTTC,CASSLVGQGDYEQYF
TRBJ2-1,TRBV29-1,many,TRBD1,TGCAGCGTTGAAGACCCGACAGGGCTTCCCTACAATGAGCAGTTCTTC,CSVEDPTGLPYNEQFF
TRBJ2-5,TRBV7-2,few,TRBD2,TGTGCCAGCAGGCCTCACTCGGGACTAGCGGAAGAGACCCAGTACTTC,CASRPHSGLAEETQYF
TRBJ2-3,TRBV11-1,NA,NA,TGTGCCAGCAGCTTATCGGGCACACCCTGGGATACGCAGTATTTT,CASSLSGTPWDTQYF
TRBJ2-7,TRBV2,NA,NA,TGTGCCAGCAGTGAAGTGCCAGGGGTGAGGGAGCAGTACTTC,CASSEVPGVREQYF
TRBJ2-3,TRBV7-9,NA,NA,TGTGCCAGCAGCTTATTGCGGTCTAGCGCTAGCACAGGTACGCAGTATTTT,CASSLLRSSASTGTQYF
TRBJ1-1,TRBV28,many,NA,TGTGCCAGCAGTTTGGGGGGAATGGGGACTGAAGCTTTCTTT,CASSLGGMGTEAFF
TRBJ2-7,TRBV12-3/TRBV12-4,many,TRBD2,TGTGCCAGCAGTGCTCTAGCGGGAGGGGGCGAGCAGTACTTC,CASSALAGGGEQYF
TRBJ2-1,TRBV7-3,few,NA,TGTGCCAGCAGCTTAACCCCTAGCGAGTACAATGAGCAGTTCTTC,CASSLTPSEYNEQFF
TRBJ2-5,TRBV6-1,many,NA,TGTGCCAGCAGTGAATTCGCCGCGACGGGTGGAGGAGAGACCCAGTACTTC,CASSEFAATGGGETQYF
TRBJ2-5,TRBV28,NA,TRBD2,TGTGCCAGCAGTCGGAGCGGGAAGCAAGAGACCCAGTACTTC,CASSRSGKQETQYF
TRBJ1-1,TRBV25-1,few,NA,TGTGCCAGCAGTGATTGGGGGCAGTTCGGCACTGAAGCTTTCTTT,CASSDWGQFGTEAFF
TRBJ2-7,TRBV20-1,many,NA,TGCAGTGCTACTCAAGGGGGACGACTCTACGAGCAGTACTTC,CSATQGGRLYEQYF
TRBJ2-7,TRBV4-3,few,NA,TGCGCCAGCAGCCAAGGGGGAACTGATATCGACGAGCAGTACTTC,CASSQGGTDIDEQYF
TRBJ1-2,TRBV25-1,once,NA,TGTGCCAGCAGTGATACAGGGACCTCCGACTATGGCTACACCTTC,CASSDTGTSDYGYTF
TRBJ2-3,TRBV5-4,many,NA,TGTGCCAGCAGCTTGGCCAGGAGACCTAGCACAGATACGCAGTATTTT,CASSLARRPSTDTQYF
TRBJ2-7,TRBV2,many,NA,TGTGCCAGCAGGATGGGGGCTAGCGGAAAGTACGAGCAGTACTTC,CASRMGASGKYEQYF
TRBJ2-7,TRBV7-2,NA,TRBD2,TGTGCCAGCAGCACCGTAGCGGGAGCGGCCTACGAGCAGTACTTC,CASSTVAGAAYEQYF
TRBJ1-1,TRBV7-2,few,TRBD1,TGTGCCAGCAGCTTAGCCCCGGACAGGATGGTGTTCGGAACTTTCTTT,CASSLAPDRMVFGTFF
TRBJ2-1,TRBV7-2,NA,TRBD2,TGTGCCAGCAGCTTATACGGGGGGTATGAGCAGTTCTTC,CASSLYGGYEQFF
TRBJ2-7,TRBV4-1,NA,NA,TGCGCCAGCAGCCAACAAACATTGCGCTCCTACGAGCAGTACTTC,CASSQQTLRSYEQYF
TRBJ2-7,TRBV7-2,few,TRBD2,TGTGCCAGCAGCTTAAATGCGGGAGGAGGCGAGCAGTACTTC,CASSLNAGGGEQYF
TRBJ2-2,TRBV5-6,few,TRBD1,TGTGCCAGCAGCCGGGACAGTTCCGGGGAGCTGTTTTTT,CASSRDSSGELFF
TRBJ2-5,TRBV7-2,NA,NA,TGTGCCAGCAGCTTAGGGGACCCGACCCAGTACTTC,CASSLGDPTQYF
TRBJ2-7,TRBV20-1,many,NA,TGCAGTGCTAGTCCCCCCCTAGCAGCCACCGGCTTCGGACTCTACGAGCAGTACTTC,CSASPPLAATGFGLYEQYF
TRBJ1-2,TRBV12-3/TRBV12-4,many,NA,TGTGCCAGCAGGGGAGTTGCGGCTAACTATGGCTACACCTTC,CASRGVAANYGYTF